The clone carrying this T cell receptor (beta chain) has more than one count but fewer than ten. The antigen remains undetermined. TCR beta rearrangements were amplified from peripheral blood genomic DNA. This sample was taken from a study of T cell repertoires in aging, cancer and after chemotherapy. Study in general: Repeat sampling of healthy donors over several months to years showed clear clonal overlap.

A mixed TRB-A/B primer pool amplified rearranged TRB by multiplex touch-down PCR. Using its own MiXCR run on the multiplex PCR reads, TCRdb lists one record per CDR3 protein. The sample shows about 9,200 distinct CDR3 sequences, about 30% of them seen only once. The CDR3 extends over 12 amino acids. The germline CDR1 and CDR2 sequences are LNHDA and SQIVND (reference sequence). V was cut by 7 bases and J by 2 bases, with 6 bases left in between. Regarding the study as a whole: Healthy donors lost TCR diversity with age mainly through richness, cancer patients through richness and evenness. These repertoire data do not allow conclusions about immunological memory after chemotherapy.

This sequence originates from a human donor in good health. The material sequenced was blood. The chain uses TRBV19 and TRBJ1-5; D is ambiguous. The DNA for the CDR3 is TGTGCCAGTACGGTTGGCAATCAGCCCCAGCATTTT. Its protein is CASTVGNQPQHF.